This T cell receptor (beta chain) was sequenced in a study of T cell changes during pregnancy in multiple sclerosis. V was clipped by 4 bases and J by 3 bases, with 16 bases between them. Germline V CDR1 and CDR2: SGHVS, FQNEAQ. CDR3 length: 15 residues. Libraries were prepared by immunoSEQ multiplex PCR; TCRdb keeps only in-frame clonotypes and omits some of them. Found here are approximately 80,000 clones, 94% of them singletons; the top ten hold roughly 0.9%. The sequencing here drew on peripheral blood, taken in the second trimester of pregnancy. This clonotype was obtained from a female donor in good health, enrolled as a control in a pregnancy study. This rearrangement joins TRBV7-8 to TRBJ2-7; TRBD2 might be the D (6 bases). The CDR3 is CASSYTGARGYEQYF. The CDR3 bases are TGTGCCAGCAGCTATACGGGAGCCCGAGGCTACGAGCAGTACTTC.